The 7 T cell receptor beta chains below all came from one sample that was sequenced in a study of blood T cell repertoires in COVID-19. Here immunoSEQ multiplex PCR was the method, and the copy in TCRdb shows in-frame clones only, minus some. The sample consists of roughly 200,000 clones, about four fifths of them appearing once. Material for sequencing was peripheral blood. Source of these receptors: a man aged 45-65 years with active or convalescent COVID-19.

The gene calls are TRBV3-1 (or the pseudogene TRBV3-2) and TRBJ1-2, with D hard to call. CDR1 is LGHDT, CDR2 YNNKEL, per germline (reference sequence). V dropped 3 bases and J dropped 0 bases, with 20 bases sitting between them. The length of the CDR3 is 18 residues. In DNA form, the CDR3 reads TGTGCCAGCAGCCAGCATTCCGGGATAGGACTAGCTAACTATGGCTACACCTTC. Protein sequence: CASSQHSGIGLANYGYTF.

The chain couples TRBV7-3 to TRBJ2-1; D gene unclear. Per the germline V gene, CDR1 is SGHTA and CDR2 is FQGTGA. This CDR3 is built from 13 residues. Trimming removed 1 base at V and 5 bases at J, with 6 bases between. The CDR3 loop reads CASSLSGNNEQFF. CDR3 bases: TGTGCCAGCAGCTTAAGCGGAAACAATGAGCAGTTCTTC.

The chain joins TRBV3-1 (or the pseudogene TRBV3-2) to TRBJ2-5; a weak D match, TRBD1 (6 bases). Trimming cost V 1 base and J 5 bases, with 17 bases left between them. Germline V lookup: CDR1 LGHDT, CDR2 YNNKEL (reference sequence). The CDR3 extends over 16 amino acids. CDR3 DNA: TGTGCCAGCAGCCAAGGGGTGGGGGCTAGCAGGGAGACCCAGTACTTC. Its translation: CASSQGVGASRETQYF.

The chain combines TRBV4-2 with TRBJ2-2; D remains ambiguous. Deletions cut 3 bases from V and 10 bases from J, with 18 bases between. Looked up from germline, CDR1 is LGHNA and CDR2 is YNFKEQ. The CDR3 covers 15 residues. For the CDR3, the DNA is TGTGCCAGCAGCCACTCGGTCCGGTCTACCCCGGAGCTGTTTTTT. Translated: CASSHSVRSTPELFF.

The gene calls are TRBV6-5 and TRBJ1-4, with 10 bases lining up with TRBD1. Germline CDR1 reads MNHEY; CDR2 reads SVGAGI. V lost 6 bases, J lost 7 bases, and 5 bases stayed unmatched. The CDR3 is made up of 14 amino acids. The CDR3: CASSDRGPSEKLFF. CDR3 nucleotide sequence: TGTGCCAGCAGCGACAGGGGGCCGAGTGAAAAACTGTTTTTT.

This clone was picked up a small number of times. The genes are TRBV6-2 or TRBV6-3 and TRBJ1-1; TRBD1 is a possible D gene (5 bases). This CDR3 has 16 amino acids. V was clipped by 0 bases and J by 0 bases, with 11 bases between them. The germline CDR1 and CDR2 sequences are MNHEY and SVGEGT. The CDR3 region is CASSYSGGVMNTEAFF. In DNA form, the CDR3 reads TGTGCCAGCAGTTACTCTGGGGGGGTCATGAACACTGAAGCTTTCTTT.

The rearrangement joins TRBV7-3 to TRBJ2-3, with 11 positions matching TRBD2. Trimming at V came to 2 bases and at J to 1 base, leaving 5 bases not matched to a gene. Germline lookup yields CDR1 SGHTA and CDR2 FQGTGA. This CDR3 is 17 amino acids long. The CDR3 loop is CASSLPVAGGRTDTQYF. CDR3 DNA sequence: TGTGCCAGCAGCTTACCGGTAGCGGGGGGGCGCACAGATACGCAGTATTTT.